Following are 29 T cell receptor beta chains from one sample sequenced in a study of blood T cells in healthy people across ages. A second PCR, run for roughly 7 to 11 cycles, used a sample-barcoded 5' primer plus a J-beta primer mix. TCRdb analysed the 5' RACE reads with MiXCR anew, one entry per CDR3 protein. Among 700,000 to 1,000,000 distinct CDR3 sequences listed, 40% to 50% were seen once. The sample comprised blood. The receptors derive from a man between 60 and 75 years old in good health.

CDR3 nucleotides: TGTGCCAGCAGAACGACCGGGACTACCTACAATGAGCAGTTCTTC. It translates to CASRTTGTTYNEQFF. The V call is TRBV6-1, the J call TRBJ2-1; 7 nucleotides agree with TRBD2. Per germline, CDR1 MNHNS and CDR2 SASEGT. The CDR3 runs 15 residues. The J segment lost 2 bases and the V segment lost 6 bases, leaving 7 bases of the junction unmatched.

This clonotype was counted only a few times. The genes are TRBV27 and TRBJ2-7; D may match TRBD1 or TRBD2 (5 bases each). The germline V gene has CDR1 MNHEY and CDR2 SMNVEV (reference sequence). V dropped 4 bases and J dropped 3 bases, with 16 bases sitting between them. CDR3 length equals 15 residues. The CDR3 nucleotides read TGTGCCAGCAGTTCACTAGAAACAGGAAACTACGAGCAGTACTTC. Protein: CASSSLETGNYEQYF.

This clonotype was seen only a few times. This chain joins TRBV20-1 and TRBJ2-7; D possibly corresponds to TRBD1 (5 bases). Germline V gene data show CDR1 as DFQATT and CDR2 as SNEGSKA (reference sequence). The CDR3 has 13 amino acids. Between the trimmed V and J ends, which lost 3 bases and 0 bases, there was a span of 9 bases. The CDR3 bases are TGCAGTGCTAGGCCGACAGCCTCCTACGAGCAGTACTTC. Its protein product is CSARPTASYEQYF.

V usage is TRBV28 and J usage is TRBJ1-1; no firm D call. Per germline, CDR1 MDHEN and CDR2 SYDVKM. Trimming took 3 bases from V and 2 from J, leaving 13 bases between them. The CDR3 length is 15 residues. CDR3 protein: CASSLVEAANTEAFF. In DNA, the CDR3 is TGTGCCAGCAGTTTGGTCGAGGCGGCTAACACTGAAGCTTTCTTT.

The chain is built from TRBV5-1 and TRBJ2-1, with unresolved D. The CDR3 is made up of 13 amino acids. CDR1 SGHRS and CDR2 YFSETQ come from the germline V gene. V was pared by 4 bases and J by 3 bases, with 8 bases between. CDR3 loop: CASSTKDYNEQFF. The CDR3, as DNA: TGCGCCAGCAGCACCAAGGACTACAATGAGCAGTTCTTC.

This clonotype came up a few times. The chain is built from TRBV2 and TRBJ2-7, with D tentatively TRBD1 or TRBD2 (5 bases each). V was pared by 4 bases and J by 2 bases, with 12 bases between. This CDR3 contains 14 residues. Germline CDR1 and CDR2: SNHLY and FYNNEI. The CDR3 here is CASSVFVGPYEQYF. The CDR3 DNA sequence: TGTGCCAGCAGTGTTTTTGTGGGACCCTACGAGCAGTACTTC.

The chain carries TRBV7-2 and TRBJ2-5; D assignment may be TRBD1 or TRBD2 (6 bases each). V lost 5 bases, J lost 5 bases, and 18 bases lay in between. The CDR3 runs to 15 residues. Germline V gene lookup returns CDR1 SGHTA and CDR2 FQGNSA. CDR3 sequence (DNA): TGTGCCAGCAGCCCCAACCTGGGGGGCGGTGAGACCCAGTACTTC. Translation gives CASSPNLGGGETQYF.

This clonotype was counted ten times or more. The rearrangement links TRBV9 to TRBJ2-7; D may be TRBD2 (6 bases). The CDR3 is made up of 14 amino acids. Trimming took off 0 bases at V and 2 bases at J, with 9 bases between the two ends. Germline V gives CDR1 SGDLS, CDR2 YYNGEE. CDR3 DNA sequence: TGTGCCAGCAGCGTAGGTCGGGGGACCTACGAGCAGTACTTC. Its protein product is CASSVGRGTYEQYF.

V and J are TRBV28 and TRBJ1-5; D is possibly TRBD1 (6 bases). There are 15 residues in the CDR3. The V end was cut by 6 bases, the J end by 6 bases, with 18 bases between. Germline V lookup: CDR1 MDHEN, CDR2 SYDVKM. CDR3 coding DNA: TGTGCCAGCAGCTCCGAGTCAGGGGTCCTTCAGCCCCAGCATTTT. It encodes CASSSESGVLQPQHF.

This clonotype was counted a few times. The CDR3 DNA follows: TGTGCCAGTGGGACTAGCGGACAAGAGACCCAGTACTTC. As protein: CASGTSGQETQYF. The chain joins TRBV6-6 to TRBJ2-5, with TRBD2 matching 11 bases. The V gene end was trimmed by 9 bases and the J gene end by 2 bases; junction bases not matched to a gene: 2. The CDR3 runs 13 residues. Germline V gene sequence: CDR1 MNHNY, CDR2 SVGAGI (reference sequence).

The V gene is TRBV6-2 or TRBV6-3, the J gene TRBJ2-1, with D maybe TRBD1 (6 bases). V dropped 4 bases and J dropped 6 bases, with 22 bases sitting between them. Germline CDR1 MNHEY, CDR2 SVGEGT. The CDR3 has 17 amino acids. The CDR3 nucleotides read TGTGCCAGCAGTTCCCCGAGGGGGAAGGGTATTGGCAATGAGCAGTTCTTC. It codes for CASSSPRGKGIGNEQFF.

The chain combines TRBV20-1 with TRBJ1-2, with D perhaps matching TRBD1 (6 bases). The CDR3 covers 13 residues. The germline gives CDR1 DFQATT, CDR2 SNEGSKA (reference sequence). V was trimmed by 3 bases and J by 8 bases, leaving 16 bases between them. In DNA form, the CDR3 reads TGCAGTGCTAGGGAGGACAGCCTGGGGGGCTACACCTTC. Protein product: CSAREDSLGGYTF.

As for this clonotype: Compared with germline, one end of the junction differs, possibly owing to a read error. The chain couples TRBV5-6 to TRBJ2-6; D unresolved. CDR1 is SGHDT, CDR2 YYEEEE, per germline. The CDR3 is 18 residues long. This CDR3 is CASSLFVGQTSEANVLTF. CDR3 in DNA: TGTGCCAGCAGCTTATTCGTGGGCCAAACCTCTGAGGCCAACGTCCTGACTTTC.

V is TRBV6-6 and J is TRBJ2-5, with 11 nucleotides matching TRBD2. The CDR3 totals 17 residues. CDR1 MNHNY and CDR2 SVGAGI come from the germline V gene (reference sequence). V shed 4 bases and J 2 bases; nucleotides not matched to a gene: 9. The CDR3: CASSSGTLAGAQETQYF. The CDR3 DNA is TGTGCCAGCAGTTCGGGAACACTAGCGGGGGCTCAAGAGACCCAGTACTTC.

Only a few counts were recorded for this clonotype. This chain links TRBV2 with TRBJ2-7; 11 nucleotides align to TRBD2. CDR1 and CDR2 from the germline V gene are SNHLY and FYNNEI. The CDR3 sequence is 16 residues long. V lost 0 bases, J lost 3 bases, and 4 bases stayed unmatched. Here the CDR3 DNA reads TGTGCCAGCAGTGAAGCCCTAGCGGGGGGCCTCTACGAGCAGTACTTC. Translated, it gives CASSEALAGGLYEQYF.

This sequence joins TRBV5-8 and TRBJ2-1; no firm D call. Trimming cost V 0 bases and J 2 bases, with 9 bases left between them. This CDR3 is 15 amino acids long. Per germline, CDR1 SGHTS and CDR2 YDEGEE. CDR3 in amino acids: CASSLVAATYNEQFF. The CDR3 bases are TGTGCCAGCAGCTTGGTTGCGGCTACCTACAATGAGCAGTTCTTC.

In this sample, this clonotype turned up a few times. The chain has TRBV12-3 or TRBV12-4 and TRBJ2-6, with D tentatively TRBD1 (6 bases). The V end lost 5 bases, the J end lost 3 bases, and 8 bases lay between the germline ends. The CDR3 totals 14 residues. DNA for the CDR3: TGTGCCAGCAGTAAACAGGGTGGGGCCAACGTCCTGACTTTC. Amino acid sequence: CASSKQGGANVLTF.

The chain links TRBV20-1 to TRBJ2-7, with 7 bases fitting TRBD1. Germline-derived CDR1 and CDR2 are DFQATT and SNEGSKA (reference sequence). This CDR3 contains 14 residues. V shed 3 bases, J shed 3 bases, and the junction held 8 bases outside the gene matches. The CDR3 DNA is TGCAGTGCTAGTCACAGGGGCGAGGGCTACGAGCAGTACTTC. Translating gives CSASHRGEGYEQYF.

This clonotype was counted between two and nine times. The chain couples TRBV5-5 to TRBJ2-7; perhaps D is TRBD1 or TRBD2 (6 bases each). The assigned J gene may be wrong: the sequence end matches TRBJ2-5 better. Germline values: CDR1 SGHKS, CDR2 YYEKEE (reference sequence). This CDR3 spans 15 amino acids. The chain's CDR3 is CASSGGSRGRETQYF. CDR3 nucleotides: TGTGCCAGCAGCGGGGGGAGCAGGGGTAGGGAGACCCAGTACTTC.

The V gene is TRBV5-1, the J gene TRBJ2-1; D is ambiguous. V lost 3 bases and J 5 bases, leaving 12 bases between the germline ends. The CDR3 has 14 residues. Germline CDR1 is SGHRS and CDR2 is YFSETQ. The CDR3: CASSSSGPHNEQFF. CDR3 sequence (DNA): TGCGCCAGCAGCTCTTCCGGGCCCCACAATGAGCAGTTCTTC.

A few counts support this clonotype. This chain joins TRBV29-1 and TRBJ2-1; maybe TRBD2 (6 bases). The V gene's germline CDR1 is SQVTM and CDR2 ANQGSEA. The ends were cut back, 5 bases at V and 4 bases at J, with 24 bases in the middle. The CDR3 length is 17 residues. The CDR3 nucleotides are TGCAGCGTTAAGAGGGTAAGAGCGGGCCGCGAGTACAATGAGCAGTTCTTC. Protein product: CSVKRVRAGREYNEQFF.

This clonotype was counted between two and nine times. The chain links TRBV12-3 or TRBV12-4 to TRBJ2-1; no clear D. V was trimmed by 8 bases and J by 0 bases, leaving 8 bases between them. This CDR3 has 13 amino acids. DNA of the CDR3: TGTGCCAGCGTTGGCAGCTCCTACAATGAGCAGTTCTTC. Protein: CASVGSSYNEQFF.

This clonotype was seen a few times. Here the CDR3 reads CASSQELGSYEQYF. The CDR3 DNA sequence: TGTGCCAGCAGCCAAGAATTAGGGTCGTACGAGCAGTACTTC. This chain joins TRBV3-1 and TRBJ2-4, with D hard to call. The J call is doubtful: the DNA matches TRBJ2-7 better. CDR3 length: 14 residues. Germline V lookup: CDR1 LGHDT, CDR2 YNNKEL (reference sequence).

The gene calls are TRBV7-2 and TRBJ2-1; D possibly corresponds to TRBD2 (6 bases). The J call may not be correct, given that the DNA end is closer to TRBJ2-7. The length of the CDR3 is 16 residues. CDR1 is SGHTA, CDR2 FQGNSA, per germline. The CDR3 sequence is CASSVNGGSSYNEQYF. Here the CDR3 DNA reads TGTGCCAGCAGCGTAAACGGGGGAAGCTCCTACAATGAGCAGTACTTC.

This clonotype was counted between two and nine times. The CDR3 coding sequence is TGTGCCACCAGTGATCCTCGGACGTACAATGAGCAGTTCTTC. Protein: CATSDPRTYNEQFF. The chain is built from TRBV24-1 and TRBJ2-1, with unresolved D. With 3 bases removed from V and 4 bases from J, the gap between germline ends came to 9 bases. This CDR3 spans 14 amino acids. CDR1 and CDR2 from the germline V gene are KGHDR and SFDVKD.

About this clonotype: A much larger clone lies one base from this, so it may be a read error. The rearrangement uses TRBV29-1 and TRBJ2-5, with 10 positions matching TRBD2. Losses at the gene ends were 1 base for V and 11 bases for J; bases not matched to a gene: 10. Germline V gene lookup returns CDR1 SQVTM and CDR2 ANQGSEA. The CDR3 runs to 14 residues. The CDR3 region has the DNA TGCAGCGTTGAAGTGGAAGCGGGGGGGCTTGGGCAGTACTTC. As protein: CSVEVEAGGLGQYF.

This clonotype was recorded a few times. The CDR3, as DNA: TGTGCCAGTAACACCGGGGACGGCGAGCAGTACTTC. The encoded protein is CASNTGDGEQYF. The gene calls are TRBV19 and TRBJ2-7; tentatively, D is TRBD1 or TRBD2 (5 bases each). The CDR3 extends over 12 amino acids. The V gene lost 7 bases and the J gene lost 6 bases, with 13 bases spanning the gap. From germline, CDR1 is LNHDA and CDR2 SQIVND (reference sequence). The whole variable domain, filled in from reference TRBV19 and TRBJ2-7, reads DGGITQSPKYLFRKEGQNVTLSCEQNLNHDAMYWYRQDPGQGLRLIYYSQIVNDFQKGDIAEGYSVSREKKESFPLTVTSAQKNPTAFYLCASNTGDGEQYFGPGTRLTVT.

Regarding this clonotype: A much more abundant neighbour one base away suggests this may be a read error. CDR3 loop: CASSDRSYSYEQYF. Here the CDR3 DNA reads TGTGCCAGCAGCGATAGGTCCTACTCCTACGAGCAGTACTTC. This chain connects TRBV9 to TRBJ2-7, with D unclear. The CDR3 runs 14 residues. Trimming stripped 3 bases from V and 0 bases from J, with 10 bases between. CDR1 SGDLS and CDR2 YYNGEE come from the germline V gene.

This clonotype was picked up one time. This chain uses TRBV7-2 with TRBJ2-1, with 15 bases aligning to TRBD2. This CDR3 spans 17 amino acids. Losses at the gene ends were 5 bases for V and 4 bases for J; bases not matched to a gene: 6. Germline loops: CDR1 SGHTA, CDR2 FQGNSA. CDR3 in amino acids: CASSLMGTSGGYNEQFF. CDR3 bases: TGTGCCAGCAGCCTGATGGGGACTAGCGGGGGGTACAATGAGCAGTTCTTC. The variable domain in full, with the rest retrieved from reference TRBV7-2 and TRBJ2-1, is GAGVSQSPSNKVTEKGKDVELRCDPISGHTALYWYRQSLGQGLEFLIYFQGNSAPDKSGLPSDRFSAERTGGSVSTLTIQRTQQEDSAVYLCASSLMGTSGGYNEQFFGPGTRLTVL.